This TCR beta chain was captured in a study of response to subunit inactivated influenza vaccine. Of note for this clonotype: The antigen is not known.

Study-level points and caveats: Researchers suggested that each seasonal influenza vaccination recruits few new T cells.

TCRdb independently ran MiXCR on the RT-PCR reads; one entry per CDR3 protein. In the table there are 750,000 to 850,000 distinct CDR3 sequences, less than 20% of which are singletons. This CDR3 contains 15 residues. Per the germline V gene, CDR1 is LGHNA and CDR2 is YSLEER. V dropped 0 bases and J dropped 3 bases, with 8 bases sitting between them. This TCR was recovered from a man aged 50 or older who received an inactivated influenza vaccine. Sample: PBMCs from blood, taken more than 4 days after vaccination. The genes are TRBV4-3 and TRBJ2-2; D is unresolved. CDR3 nucleotides: TGCGCCAGCAGCCAAGAATTAGGATACACCGGGGAGCTGTTTTTT. It specifies CASSQELGYTGELFF.